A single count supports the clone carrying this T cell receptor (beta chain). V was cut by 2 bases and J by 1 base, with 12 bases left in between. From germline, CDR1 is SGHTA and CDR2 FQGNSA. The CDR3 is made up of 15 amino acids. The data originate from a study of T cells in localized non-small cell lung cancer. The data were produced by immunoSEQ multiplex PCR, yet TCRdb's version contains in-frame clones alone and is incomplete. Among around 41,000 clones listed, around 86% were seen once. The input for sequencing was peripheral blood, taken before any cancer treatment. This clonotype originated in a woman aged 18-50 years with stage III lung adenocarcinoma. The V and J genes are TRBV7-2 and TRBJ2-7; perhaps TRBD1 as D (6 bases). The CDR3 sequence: CASSLRGTESYEQYF. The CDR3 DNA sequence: TGTGCCAGCAGCTTAAGGGGGACGGAATCCTACGAGCAGTACTTC.